This paragraph covers one TCR beta chain sequence. Its antigen is not identified. The data were taken from a study of CD8 T cells in Susac syndrome. An input of roughly 0.45 to 1 ug of RNA was subjected to reverse transcription using random hexamers. An immunoSEQ multiplex PCR generated amplified TCR beta CDR3 products spanning 54 Vbeta and 13 Jbeta. From the immunoSEQ multiplex PCR reads, TCRdb called clonotypes with MiXCR, one entry per CDR3 protein. The table includes 330,000 or so distinct CDR3 sequences, over 75% detected once. Study results and caveats: The study's TCR sequencing and HLA analysis drew on a certain number of individuals. That number was acknowledged as relatively small.

The CDR3 has 16 residues. CDR1 is LGHNA and CDR2 is YSLEER in the germline V gene. The V and J ends lost 1 base and 5 bases respectively, with 17 bases between them. Sequencing of TCR beta was carried out in blood CD8+ and CD4+ T cells. Those who served as multiple sclerosis controls were treatment-naive patients with stable or active relapsing-remitting disease. This clonotype originated in a human donor with multiple sclerosis. The rearrangement joins TRBV4-3 to TRBJ2-5; either TRBD1 or TRBD2 may supply D (5 bases each). Sequencing used CD8+ T cells from PBMCs. CDR3 DNA: TGCGCCAGCAGCCAAGGTTGGGGGTCGGTGGGGGAGACCCAGTACTTC. It translates to CASSQGWGSVGETQYF.